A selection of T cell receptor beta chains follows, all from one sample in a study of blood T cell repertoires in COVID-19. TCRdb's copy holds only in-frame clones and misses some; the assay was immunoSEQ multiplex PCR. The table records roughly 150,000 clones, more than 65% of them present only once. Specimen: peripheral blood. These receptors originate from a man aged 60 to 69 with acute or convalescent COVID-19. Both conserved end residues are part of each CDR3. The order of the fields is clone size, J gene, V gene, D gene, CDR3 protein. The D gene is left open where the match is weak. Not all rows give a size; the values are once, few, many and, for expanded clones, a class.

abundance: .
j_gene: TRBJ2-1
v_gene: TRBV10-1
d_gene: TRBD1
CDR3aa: CASRAGTGVNEQFF

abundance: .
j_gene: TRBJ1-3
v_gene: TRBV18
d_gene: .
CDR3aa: CASSPLNRAGSGNTIYF

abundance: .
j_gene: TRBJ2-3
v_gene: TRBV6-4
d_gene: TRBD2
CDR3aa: CASSSLAGGDTQYF

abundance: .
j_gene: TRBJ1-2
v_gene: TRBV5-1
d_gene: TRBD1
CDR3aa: CASSGRDRVNGYTF

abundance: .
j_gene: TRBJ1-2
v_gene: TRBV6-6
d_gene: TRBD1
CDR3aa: CASGQGQSYGYTF

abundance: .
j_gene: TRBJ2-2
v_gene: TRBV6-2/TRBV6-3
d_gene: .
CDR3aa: CASSYLRNTGELFF

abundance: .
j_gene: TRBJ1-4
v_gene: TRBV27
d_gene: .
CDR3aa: CASGGVYEKLFF

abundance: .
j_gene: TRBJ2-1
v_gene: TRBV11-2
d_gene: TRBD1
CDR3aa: CASSLGQGFHNEQFF

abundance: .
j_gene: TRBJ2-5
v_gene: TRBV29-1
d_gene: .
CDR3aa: CSGGLRGLQETQYF

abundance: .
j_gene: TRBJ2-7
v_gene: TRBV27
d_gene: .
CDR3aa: CASSPYRASYEQYF

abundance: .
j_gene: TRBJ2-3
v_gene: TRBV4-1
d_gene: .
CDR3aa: CASSQDPGSSTDTQYF

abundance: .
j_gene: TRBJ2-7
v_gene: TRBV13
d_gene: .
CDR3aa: CASSLFRNSYEQYF

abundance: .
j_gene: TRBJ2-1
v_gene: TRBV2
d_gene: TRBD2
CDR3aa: CASSEREVGLGGYNEQFF

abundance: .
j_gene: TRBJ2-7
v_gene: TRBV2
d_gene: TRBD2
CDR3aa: CASSEGAGVEQYF

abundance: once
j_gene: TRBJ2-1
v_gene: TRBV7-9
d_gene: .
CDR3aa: CASSLGASKEQFF

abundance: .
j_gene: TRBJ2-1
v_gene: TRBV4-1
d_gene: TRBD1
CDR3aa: CASSQEDRGHEQFF

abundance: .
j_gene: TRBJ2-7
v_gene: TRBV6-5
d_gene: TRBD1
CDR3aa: CASSMTGGGYEQYF

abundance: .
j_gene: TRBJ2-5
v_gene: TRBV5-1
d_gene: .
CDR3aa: CASKERVSGRGETQYF

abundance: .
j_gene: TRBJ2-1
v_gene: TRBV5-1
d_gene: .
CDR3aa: CASSFSYNEQFF

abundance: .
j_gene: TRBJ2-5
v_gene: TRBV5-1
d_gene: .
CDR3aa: CASSLAQQYQETQYF

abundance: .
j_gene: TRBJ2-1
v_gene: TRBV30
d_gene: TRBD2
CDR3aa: CAWSAGTSGSSTYNEQFF

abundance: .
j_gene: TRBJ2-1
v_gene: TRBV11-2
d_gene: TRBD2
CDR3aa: CASSLLAGGPNEQFF

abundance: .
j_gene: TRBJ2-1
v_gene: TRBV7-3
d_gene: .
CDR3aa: CASSVALADEQFF

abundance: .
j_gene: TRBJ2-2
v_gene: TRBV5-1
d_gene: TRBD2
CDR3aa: CASSLAGGPATGELFF

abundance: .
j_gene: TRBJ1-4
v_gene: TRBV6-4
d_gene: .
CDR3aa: CASSAGGANEKLFF